This TCR beta chain was documented in a study of OX40 agonist ivuxolimab in advanced cancers. Background on the study: A male proportion of 82.7% was recorded, with mean age approximately 60 years and range roughly 23 to 79. Prior anti-PD-1, anti-PD-L1 or anti-CTLA-4 therapy did not bar entry, and about 40% had some.

The CDR3 runs 15 residues. Trimming cost V 1 base and J 5 bases; bases outside gene matches: 7. CDR1 and CDR2 (germline): GTSNPN, SVGIG (reference sequence). The table came from immunoSEQ multiplex PCR; TCRdb's copy has only in-frame clones and leaves some out. Seen here are fewer than 45,000 clones, around four fifths observed once, and the top ten hold 2.5% to 3%. This rearrangement joins TRBV30 to TRBJ2-7; the match to TRBD2 covers 11 bases. The sequenced sample was CD4+ or CD8+ T cells sorted from blood, obtained in a trial of the OX40 agonist ivuxolimab. This receptor was obtained from an adult with an advanced solid tumor such as melanoma, head and neck, liver or kidney cancer. The CDR3 DNA is TGTGCCTGGAGTGAACTTAGCGGGAGGGCGAACGAGCAGTACTTC. This encodes CAWSELSGRANEQYF.